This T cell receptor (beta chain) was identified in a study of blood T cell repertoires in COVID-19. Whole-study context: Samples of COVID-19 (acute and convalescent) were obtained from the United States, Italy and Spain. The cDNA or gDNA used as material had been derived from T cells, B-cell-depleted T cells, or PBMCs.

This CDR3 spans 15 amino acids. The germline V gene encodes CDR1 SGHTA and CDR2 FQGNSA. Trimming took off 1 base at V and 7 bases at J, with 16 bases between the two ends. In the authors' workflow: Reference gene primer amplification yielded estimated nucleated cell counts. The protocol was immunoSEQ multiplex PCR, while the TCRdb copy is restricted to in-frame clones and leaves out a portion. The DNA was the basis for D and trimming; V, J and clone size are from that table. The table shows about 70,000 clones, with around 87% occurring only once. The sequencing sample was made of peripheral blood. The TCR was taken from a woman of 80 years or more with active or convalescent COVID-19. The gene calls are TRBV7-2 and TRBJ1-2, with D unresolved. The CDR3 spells CASSLDQTAGSGYTF. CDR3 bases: TGTGCCAGCAGCTTAGACCAAACCGCGGGAAGTGGCTACACCTTC.